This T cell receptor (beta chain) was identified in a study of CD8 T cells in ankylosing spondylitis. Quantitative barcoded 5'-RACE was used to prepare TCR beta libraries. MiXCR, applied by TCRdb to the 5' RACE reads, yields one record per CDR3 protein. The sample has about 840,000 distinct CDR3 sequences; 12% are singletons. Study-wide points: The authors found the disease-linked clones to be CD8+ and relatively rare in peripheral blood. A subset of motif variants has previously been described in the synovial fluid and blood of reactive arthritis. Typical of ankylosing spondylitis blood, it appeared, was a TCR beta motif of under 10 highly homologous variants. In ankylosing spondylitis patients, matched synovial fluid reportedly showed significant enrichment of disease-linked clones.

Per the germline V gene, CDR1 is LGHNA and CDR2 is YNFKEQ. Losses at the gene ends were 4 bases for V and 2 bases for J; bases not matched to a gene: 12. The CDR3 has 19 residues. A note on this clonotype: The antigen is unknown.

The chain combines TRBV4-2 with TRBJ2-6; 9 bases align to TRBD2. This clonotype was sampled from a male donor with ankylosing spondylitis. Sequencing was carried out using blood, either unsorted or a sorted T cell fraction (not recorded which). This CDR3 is CASSLQGGGAQAGANVLTF. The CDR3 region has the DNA TGTGCCAGCAGCCTCCAAGGCGGGGGGGCTCAGGCTGGGGCCAACGTCCTGACTTTC.